The 7 T cell receptor beta chains below come from one sample, sequenced in a study of identical twins. One entry per CDR3 protein, called by TCRdb with MiXCR from the 5' RACE reads. The table records some 630,000 distinct CDR3 sequences, roughly 7.2% of them present only once. The same sample was also studied in work on yellow fever vaccine responses in identical twins.

Sequencing used PBMCs. The receptors shown here come from a young woman in good health.

This clonotype came up a few times. V and J are TRBV3-1 and TRBJ2-1; D assignment may be TRBD1 or TRBD2 (6 bases each). The germline CDR1 and CDR2 sequences are LGHDT and YNNKEL (reference sequence). V gave up 6 bases and J gave up 4 bases, with 16 bases separating them. This CDR3 contains 15 residues. CDR3 DNA: TGTGCCAGCAGTCAGGGGAGACTAGAGTACAATGAGCAGTTCTTC. This translates into CASSQGRLEYNEQFF.

This sequence joins TRBV27 and TRBJ2-7; no definite D call. The CDR3 is made up of 14 amino acids. CDR1 is MNHEY and CDR2 is SMNVEV in the germline V gene (reference sequence). With 10 bases removed from V and 0 bases from J, the gap between germline ends came to 16 bases. The chain's CDR3 is CATQQGLSSYEQYF. The CDR3 region has the DNA TGTGCCACTCAGCAAGGGCTTAGCTCCTACGAGCAGTACTTC.

The V and J genes are TRBV7-9 and TRBJ2-5; the D is unclear. Trimming removed 1 base from V and 1 base from J, with 7 bases in between. The CDR3 runs 14 residues. CDR1 and CDR2 (germline): SEHNR, FQNEAQ (reference sequence). The CDR3 sequence: CASSLGYVQETQYF. The CDR3 bases are TGTGCCAGCAGCTTAGGTTACGTCCAAGAGACCCAGTACTTC.

This chain links TRBV7-8 with TRBJ2-1; D ambiguous. Trimming shortened V by 5 bases and J by 2 bases, and 13 bases separated the two germline ends. The CDR3 runs to 15 residues. Germline V gene data show CDR1 as SGHVS and CDR2 as FQNEAQ. The CDR3 DNA reads as TGTGCCAGCAGCCCCCGAGGTCTAGCCTACAATGAGCAGTTCTTC. It is translated as CASSPRGLAYNEQFF.

Many counts were recorded for this clonotype. This sequence joins TRBV12-3 or TRBV12-4 and TRBJ2-7; D not resolved. This CDR3 has 13 amino acids. Trimming took 0 bases from V and 7 from J, leaving 10 bases between them. CDR3 amino acids: CASSLASLGEQYV. CDR3 coding DNA: TGTGCCAGCAGTTTAGCGTCTCTTGGGGAGCAGTACGTC.

The chain recombines TRBV10-2 with TRBJ2-1, with 7 positions matching TRBD1. This CDR3 has 13 residues. V lost 5 bases and J lost 6; bases outside the gene matches: 4. Germline loops: CDR1 WSHSY, CDR2 SAAADI. The CDR3 bases are TGCGCCAGCAGTACAGGGGTGGTCAATGAGCAGTTCTTC. Amino acids: CASSTGVVNEQFF.

This clonotype showed up just a few times. This chain uses TRBV3-1 with TRBJ2-3; 12 positions agree with TRBD2. CDR3 length equals 17 residues. The J segment lost 0 bases and the V segment lost 1 base, leaving 2 bases of the junction unmatched. Germline V CDR1 and CDR2: LGHDT, YNNKEL (reference sequence). CDR3 region: CASSQGTSGVSTDTQYF. The CDR3 nucleotides read TGTGCCAGCAGCCAAGGGACTAGCGGGGTTAGCACAGATACGCAGTATTTT.